The T cell receptor beta chain described here comes from a study of cytomegalovirus exposure and HLA in healthy donors. Both 60 Vbeta primers and 13 Jbeta primers went into the PCR. The assay was immunoSEQ multiplex PCR, and TCRdb's table has in-frame clones only and misses some. Of some 160,000 clones in the sample, about 70% were seen once. General study results and limits: In vitro testing confirmed a few CMV-associated chains as specific for CMV antigens. What was likely a sequencing artifact was a cluster of highly shared sequence variants.

Points on this clone: Its specificity is unknown.

This receptor was obtained from a man in his sixties in good health and CMV-seronegative. The sequenced material came from PBMCs.

The CDR3 region is CASSPNSGQGSDEQFF. Written as DNA, the CDR3 is TGTGCCAGCTCACCTAACTCGGGACAGGGGTCAGATGAGCAGTTCTTC. The chain combines TRBV18 with TRBJ2-1, with 10 bases fitting TRBD1. The CDR3 is made up of 16 amino acids. In germline, CDR1 is KGHSH, CDR2 LQKENI. The V and J ends lost 3 bases and 8 bases, in that order; junction bases with no gene match: 10.